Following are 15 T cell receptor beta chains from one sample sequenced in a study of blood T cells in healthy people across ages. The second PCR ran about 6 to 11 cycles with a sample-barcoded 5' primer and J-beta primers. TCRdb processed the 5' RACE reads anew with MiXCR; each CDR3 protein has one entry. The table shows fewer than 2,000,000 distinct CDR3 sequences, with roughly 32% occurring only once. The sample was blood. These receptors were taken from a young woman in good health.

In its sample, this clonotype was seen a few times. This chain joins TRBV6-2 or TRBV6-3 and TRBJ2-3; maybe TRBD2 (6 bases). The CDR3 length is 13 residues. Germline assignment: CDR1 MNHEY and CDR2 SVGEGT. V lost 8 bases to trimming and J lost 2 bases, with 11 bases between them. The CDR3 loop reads CASDAGTTDTQYF. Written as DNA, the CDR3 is TGTGCCAGCGACGCGGGGACCACAGATACGCAGTATTTT.

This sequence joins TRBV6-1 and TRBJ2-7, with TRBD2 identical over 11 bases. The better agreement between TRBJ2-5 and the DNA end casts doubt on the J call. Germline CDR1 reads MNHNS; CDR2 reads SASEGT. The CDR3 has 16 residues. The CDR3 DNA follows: TGTGCCAGCAGTGGAGTAGCGGGAGGGTTTATGGAGACCCAGTACTTC. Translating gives CASSGVAGGFMETQYF.

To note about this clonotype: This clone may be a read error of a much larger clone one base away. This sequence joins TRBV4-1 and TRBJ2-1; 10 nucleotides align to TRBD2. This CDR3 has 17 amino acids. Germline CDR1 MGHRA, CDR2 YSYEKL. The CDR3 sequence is CASSQDVTSGIYNERFF. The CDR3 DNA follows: TGCGCCAGCAGCCAAGACGTCACTAGCGGGATATACAATGAGCGGTTCTTC.

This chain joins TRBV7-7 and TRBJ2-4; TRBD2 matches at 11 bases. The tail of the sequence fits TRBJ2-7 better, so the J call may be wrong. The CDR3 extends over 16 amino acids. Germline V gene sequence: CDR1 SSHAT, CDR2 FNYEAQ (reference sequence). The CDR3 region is CASSPRPGLADYEQYF. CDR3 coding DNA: TGTGCCAGCAGCCCCCGACCGGGACTAGCGGACTACGAGCAGTACTTC.

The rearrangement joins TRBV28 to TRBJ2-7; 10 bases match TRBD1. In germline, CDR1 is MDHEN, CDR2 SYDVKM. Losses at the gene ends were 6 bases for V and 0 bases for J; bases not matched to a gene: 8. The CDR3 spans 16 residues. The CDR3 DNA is TGTGCCAGCAGGACAGGGGGCGAGGGGGGCTCCTACGAGCAGTACTTC. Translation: CASRTGGEGGSYEQYF. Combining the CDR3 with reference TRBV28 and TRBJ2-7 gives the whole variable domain DVKVTQSSRYLVKRTGEKVFLECVQDMDHENMFWYRQDPGLGLRLIYFSYDVKMKEKGDIPEGYSVSREKKERFSLILESASTNQTSMYLCASRTGGEGGSYEQYFGPGTRLTVT.

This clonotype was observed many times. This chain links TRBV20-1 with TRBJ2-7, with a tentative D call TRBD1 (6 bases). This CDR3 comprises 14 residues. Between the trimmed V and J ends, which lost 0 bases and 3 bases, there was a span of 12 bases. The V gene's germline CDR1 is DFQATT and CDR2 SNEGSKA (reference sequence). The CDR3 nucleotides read TGCAGTGCTAGAGATCGCCAGGGGCGCTACGAGCAGTACTTC. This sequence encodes CSARDRQGRYEQYF.

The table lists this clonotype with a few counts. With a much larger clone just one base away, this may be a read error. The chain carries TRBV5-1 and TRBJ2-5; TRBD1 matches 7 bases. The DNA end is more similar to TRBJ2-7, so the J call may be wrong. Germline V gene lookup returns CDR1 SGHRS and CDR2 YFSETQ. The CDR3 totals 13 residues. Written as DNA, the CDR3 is TGCGCCGGCAGCTTGGAAGGGGGCAACGAGCAGTACTTC. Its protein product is CAGSLEGGNEQYF.

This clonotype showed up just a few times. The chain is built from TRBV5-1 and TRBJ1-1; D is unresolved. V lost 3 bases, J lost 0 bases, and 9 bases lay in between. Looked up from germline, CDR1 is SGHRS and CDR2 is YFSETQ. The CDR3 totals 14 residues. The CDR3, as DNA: TGCGCCAGCAGCTCTTCAGGCATGAACACTGAAGCTTTCTTT. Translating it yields CASSSSGMNTEAFF.

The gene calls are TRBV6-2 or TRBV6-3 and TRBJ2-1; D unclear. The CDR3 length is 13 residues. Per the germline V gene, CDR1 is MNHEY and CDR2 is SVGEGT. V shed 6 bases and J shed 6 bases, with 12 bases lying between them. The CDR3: CASRESSFNEQFF. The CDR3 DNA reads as TGTGCCAGCAGGGAGAGCAGTTTCAATGAGCAGTTCTTC.

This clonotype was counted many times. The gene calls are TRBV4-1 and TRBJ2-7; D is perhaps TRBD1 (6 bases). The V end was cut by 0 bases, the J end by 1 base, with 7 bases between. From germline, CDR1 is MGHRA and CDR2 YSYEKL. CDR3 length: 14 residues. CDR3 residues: CASSQEDRSYEQYF. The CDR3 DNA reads TGCGCCAGCAGCCAAGAGGACAGATCCTACGAGCAGTACTTC.

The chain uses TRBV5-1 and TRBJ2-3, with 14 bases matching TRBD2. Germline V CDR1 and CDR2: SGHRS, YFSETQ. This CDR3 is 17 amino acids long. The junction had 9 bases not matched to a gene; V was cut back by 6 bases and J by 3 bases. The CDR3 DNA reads TGCGCCAGCACCAGACTAGCGGGAGGGGGAGCGACAGATACGCAGTATTTT. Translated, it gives CASTRLAGGGATDTQYF.

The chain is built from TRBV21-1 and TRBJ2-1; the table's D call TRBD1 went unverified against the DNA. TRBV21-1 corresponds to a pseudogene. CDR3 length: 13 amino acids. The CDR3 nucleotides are TGTGCCAGCGGGGGGAACACATACAATGAGCAGTTCTTC. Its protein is CASGGNTYNEQFF.

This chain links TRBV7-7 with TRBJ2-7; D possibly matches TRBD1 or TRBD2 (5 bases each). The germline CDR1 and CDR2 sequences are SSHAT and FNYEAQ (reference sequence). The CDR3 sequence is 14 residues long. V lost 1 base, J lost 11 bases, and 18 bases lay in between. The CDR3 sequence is CASSLGQGPACEYF. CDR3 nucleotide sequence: TGTGCCAGCAGCTTAGGTCAGGGACCCGCGTGTGAGTACTTC.

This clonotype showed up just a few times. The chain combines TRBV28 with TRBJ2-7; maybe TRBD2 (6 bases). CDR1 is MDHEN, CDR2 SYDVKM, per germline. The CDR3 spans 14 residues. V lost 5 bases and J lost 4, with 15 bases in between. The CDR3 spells CASSQSGTYYEQYF. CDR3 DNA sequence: TGTGCCAGCAGTCAATCCGGGACTTATTACGAGCAGTACTTC.

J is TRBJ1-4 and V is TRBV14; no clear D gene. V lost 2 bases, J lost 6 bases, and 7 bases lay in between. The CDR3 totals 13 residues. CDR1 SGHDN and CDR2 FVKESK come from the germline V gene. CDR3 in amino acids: CASSQMVDEKLFF. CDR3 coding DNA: TGTGCCAGCAGCCAAATGGTTGATGAAAAACTGTTTTTT.